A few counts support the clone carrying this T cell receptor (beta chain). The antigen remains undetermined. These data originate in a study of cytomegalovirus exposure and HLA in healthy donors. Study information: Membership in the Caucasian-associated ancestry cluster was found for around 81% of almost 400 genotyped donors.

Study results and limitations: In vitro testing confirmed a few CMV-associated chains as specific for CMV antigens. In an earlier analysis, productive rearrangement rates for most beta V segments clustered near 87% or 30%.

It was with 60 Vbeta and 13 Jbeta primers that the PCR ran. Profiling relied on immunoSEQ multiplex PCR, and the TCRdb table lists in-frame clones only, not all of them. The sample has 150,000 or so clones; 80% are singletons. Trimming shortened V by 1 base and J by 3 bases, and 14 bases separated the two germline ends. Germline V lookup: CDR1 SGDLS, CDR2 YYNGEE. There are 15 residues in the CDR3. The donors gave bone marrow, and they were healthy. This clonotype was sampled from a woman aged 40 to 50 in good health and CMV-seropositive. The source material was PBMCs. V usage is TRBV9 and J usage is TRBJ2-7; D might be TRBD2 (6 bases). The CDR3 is CASSVSPSEHYEQYF. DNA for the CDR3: TGTGCCAGCAGCGTAAGCCCTAGCGAGCACTACGAGCAGTACTTC. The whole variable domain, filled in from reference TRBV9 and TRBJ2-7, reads DSGVTQTPKHLITATGQRVTLRCSPRSGDLSVYWYQQSLDQGLQFLIQYYNGEERAKGNILERFSAQQFPDLHSELNLSSLELGDSALYFCASSVSPSEHYEQYFGPGTRLTVT.